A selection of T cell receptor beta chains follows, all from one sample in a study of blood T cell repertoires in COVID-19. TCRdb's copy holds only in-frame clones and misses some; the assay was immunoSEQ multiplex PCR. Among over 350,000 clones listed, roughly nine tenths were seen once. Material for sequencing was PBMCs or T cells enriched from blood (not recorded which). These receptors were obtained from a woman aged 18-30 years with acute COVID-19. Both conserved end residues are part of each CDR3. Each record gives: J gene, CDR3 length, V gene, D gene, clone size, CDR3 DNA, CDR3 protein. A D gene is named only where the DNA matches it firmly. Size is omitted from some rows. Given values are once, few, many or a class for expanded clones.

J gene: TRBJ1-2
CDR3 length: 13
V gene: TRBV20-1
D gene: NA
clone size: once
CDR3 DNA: TGCAGTGCTAGTATACGGGGTACCCCTGGCTACACCTTC
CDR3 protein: CSASIRGTPGYTF

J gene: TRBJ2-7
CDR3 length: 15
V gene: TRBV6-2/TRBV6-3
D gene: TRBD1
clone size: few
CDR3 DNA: TGTGCCAGCAGCCCGGGACAGGGATTGCACTACGAGCAGTACTTC
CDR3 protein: CASSPGQGLHYEQYF

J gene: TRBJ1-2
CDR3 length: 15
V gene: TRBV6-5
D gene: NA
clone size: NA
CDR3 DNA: TGTGCCAGCAGTTACGGCAGGGAGGTTAACTATGGCTACACCTTC
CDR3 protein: CASSYGREVNYGYTF

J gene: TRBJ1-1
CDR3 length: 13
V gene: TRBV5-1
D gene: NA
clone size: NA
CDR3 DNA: TGCGCCAGCAGCTTCCAGGGTGACACTGAAGCTTTCTTT
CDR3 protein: CASSFQGDTEAFF

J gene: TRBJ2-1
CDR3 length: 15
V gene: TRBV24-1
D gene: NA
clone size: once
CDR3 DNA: TGTGCCACCAGTCTGGGGGGGCTTTCCTACAATGAGCAGTTCTTC
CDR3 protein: CATSLGGLSYNEQFF

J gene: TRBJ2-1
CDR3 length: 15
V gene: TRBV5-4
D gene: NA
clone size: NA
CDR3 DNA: TGTGCCAGCAGCTCCTCCGGGACGGGGGACAATGAGCAGTTCTTC
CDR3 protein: CASSSSGTGDNEQFF

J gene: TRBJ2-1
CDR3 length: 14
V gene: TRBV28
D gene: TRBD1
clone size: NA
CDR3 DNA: TGTGCCAGCAGTTCACGACAGGGAGTTAATGAGCAGTTCTTC
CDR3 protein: CASSSRQGVNEQFF

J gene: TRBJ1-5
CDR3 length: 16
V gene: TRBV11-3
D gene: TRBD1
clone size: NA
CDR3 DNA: TGTGCCAGCAGATATAATCAGGGGGGTCGCAATCAGCCCCAGCATTTT
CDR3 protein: CASRYNQGGRNQPQHF

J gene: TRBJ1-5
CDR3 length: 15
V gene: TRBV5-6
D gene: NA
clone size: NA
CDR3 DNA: TGTGCCAGCAGCAACAGGTTTTGGGGCAATCAGCCCCAGCATTTT
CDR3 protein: CASSNRFWGNQPQHF

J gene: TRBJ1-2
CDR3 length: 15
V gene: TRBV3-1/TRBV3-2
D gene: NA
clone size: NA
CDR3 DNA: TGTGCCAGCAGCCAAGATACGCCAGGGCCCTATGGCTACACCTTC
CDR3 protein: CASSQDTPGPYGYTF

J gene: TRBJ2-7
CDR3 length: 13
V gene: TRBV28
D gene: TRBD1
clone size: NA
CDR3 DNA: TGTGCCAGCAGCGACAACGCAGGGGGCGAGCAGTACTTC
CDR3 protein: CASSDNAGGEQYF

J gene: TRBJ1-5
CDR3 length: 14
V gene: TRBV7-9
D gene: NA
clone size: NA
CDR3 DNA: TGTGCCAGCAGCTTAGGGGACGGGGGAAAGCCCCAGCATTTT
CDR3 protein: CASSLGDGGKPQHF

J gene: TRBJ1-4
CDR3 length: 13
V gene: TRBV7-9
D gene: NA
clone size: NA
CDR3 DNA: TGTGCCAGCAGCGTTCGGTCGTTTGAAAAACTGTTTTTT
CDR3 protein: CASSVRSFEKLFF

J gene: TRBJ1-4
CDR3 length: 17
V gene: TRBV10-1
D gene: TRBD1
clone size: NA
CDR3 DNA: TGCGCCAGCAGCCCTACAGGGGGCAAGGGGAAGAATGAAAAACTGTTTTTT
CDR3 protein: CASSPTGGKGKNEKLFF

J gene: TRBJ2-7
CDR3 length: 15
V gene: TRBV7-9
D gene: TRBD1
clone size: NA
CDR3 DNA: TGTGCCAGCAGCCCCCGGACAGGGAGCTCCTACGAGCAGTACTTC
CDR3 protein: CASSPRTGSSYEQYF

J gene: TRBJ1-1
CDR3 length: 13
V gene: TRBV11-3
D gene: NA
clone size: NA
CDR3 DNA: TGTGCCAGCAGCTTAGGCACCGGCACTGAAGCTTTCTTT
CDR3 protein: CASSLGTGTEAFF

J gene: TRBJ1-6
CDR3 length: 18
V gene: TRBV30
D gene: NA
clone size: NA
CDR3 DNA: TGTGCCTGGAGACAGGATTCAGTGGCACGGTCTTATAATTCACCCCTCCACTTT
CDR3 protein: CAWRQDSVARSYNSPLHF

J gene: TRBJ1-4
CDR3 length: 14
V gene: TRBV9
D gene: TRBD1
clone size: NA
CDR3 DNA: TGTGCCAGCAGCGCAACAGGGGGCGGAGAAAAACTGTTTTTT
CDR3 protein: CASSATGGGEKLFF

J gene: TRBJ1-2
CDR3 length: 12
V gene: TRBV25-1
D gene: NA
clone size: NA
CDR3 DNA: TGTGCCAGCAGTGACATGAACTATGGCTACACCTTC
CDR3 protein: CASSDMNYGYTF

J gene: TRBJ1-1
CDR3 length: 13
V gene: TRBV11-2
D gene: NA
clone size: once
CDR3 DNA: TGTGCCAGCAGCTTCAGGGGAAACACTGAAGCTTTCTTT
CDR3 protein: CASSFRGNTEAFF

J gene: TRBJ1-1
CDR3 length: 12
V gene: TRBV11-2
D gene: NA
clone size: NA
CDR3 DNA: TGTGCCAGCAGCTTTTCAGGGCCTGAAGCTTTCTTT
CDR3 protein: CASSFSGPEAFF

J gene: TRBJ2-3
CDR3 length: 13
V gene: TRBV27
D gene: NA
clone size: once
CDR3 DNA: TGTGCCAGCAGACCACAGAATACAGATACGCAGTATTTT
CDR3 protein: CASRPQNTDTQYF

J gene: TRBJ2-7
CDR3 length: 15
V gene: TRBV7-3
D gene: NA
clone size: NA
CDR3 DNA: TGTGCCAGCAGCTTAAAGTCTAACAGAGCCTACGAGCAGTACTTC
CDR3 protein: CASSLKSNRAYEQYF

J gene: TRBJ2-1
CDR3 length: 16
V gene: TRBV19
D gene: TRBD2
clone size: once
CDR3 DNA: TGTGCCAGTAATGAAGTCAGCGGGGGGGCCTACAATGAGCAGTTCTTC
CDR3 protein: CASNEVSGGAYNEQFF

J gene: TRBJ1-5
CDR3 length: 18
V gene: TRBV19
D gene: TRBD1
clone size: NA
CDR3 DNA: TGTGCCAGTAGTTCACGGTTCGGGTCACAGGGGTGGAGTCAGCCCCAGCATTTT
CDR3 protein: CASSSRFGSQGWSQPQHF

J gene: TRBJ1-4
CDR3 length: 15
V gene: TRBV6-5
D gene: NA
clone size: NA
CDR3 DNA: TGTGCCAGCAGCCGAACACAGGGACAAAATGAAAAACTGTTTTTT
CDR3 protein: CASSRTQGQNEKLFF

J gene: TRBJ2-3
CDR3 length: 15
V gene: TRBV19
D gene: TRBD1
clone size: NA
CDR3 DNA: TGTGCCAGTACCAGACAGGGTCTTTATCCAGATACGCAGTATTTT
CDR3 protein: CASTRQGLYPDTQYF

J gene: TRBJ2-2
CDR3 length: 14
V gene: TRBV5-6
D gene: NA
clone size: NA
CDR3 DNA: TGTGCCAGCAGCTCCACAGGAGACACCGGGGAGCTGTTTTTT
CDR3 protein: CASSSTGDTGELFF

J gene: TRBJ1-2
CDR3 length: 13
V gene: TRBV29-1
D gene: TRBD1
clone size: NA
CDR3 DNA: TGCAGCACAAAGACAGGGTCGGACTATGGCTACACCTTC
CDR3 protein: CSTKTGSDYGYTF

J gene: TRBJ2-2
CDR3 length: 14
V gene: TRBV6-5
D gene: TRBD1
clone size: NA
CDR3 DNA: TGTGCCAGCAATAGACAGGGGGGTACCGGGGAGCTGTTTTTT
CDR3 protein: CASNRQGGTGELFF

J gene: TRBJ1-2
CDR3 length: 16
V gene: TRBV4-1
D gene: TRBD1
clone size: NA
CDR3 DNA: TGCGCCAGCAGCCAAGAGTCCGGGCAGGGGGCCGGTGGCTACACCTTC
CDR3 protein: CASSQESGQGAGGYTF

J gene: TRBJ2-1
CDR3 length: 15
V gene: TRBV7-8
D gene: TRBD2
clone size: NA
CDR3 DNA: TGTGCCAGCAGCTTAAGAGCGGGGGCCTACAATGAGCAGTTCTTC
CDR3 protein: CASSLRAGAYNEQFF

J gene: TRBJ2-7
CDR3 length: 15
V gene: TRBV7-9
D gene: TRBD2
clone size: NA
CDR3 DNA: TGTGCCAGCAGCCCATCCGGGACTAGCAATGGCGAGCAGTACTTC
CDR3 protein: CASSPSGTSNGEQYF

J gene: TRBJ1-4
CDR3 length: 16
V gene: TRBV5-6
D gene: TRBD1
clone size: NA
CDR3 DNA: TGTGCCAGCAGCTTTGTTCCCGGGACAGCAAATGAAAAACTGTTTTTT
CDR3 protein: CASSFVPGTANEKLFF

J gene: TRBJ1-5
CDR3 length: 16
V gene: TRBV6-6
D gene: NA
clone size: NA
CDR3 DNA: TGTGCCAGCAGTTACTCGGTCAGGGTTGAGAATCAGCCCCAGCATTTT
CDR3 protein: CASSYSVRVENQPQHF

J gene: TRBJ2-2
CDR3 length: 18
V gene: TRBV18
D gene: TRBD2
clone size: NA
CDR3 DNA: TGTGCCAGCTCACCACTATATCTAGCGGGCACGAACACCGGGGAGCTGTTTTTT
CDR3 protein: CASSPLYLAGTNTGELFF

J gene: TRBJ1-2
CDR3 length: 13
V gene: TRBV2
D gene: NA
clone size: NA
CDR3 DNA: TGTGCCAGCAGTGTACAGAGTCCCTATGGCTACACCTTC
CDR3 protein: CASSVQSPYGYTF

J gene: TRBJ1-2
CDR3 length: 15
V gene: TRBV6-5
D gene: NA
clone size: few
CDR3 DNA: TGTGCCAGCAGATTAAACAGTGCTTCGTGGCATGGCTACACCTTC
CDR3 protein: CASRLNSASWHGYTF

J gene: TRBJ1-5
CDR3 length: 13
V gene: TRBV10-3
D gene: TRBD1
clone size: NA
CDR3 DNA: TGTGCCATCAAGGACCGGGACAGGGGGCCCCAGCATTTT
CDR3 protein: CAIKDRDRGPQHF

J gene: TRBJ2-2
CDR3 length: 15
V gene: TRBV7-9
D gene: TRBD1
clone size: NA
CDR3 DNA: TGTGCCAGCAGCCCTGGGACAGGGGATACCGGGGAGCTGTTTTTT
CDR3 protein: CASSPGTGDTGELFF

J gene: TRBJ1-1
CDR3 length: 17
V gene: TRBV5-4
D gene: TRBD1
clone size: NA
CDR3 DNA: TGTGCCAGCAGCTTGGCCCGACAGGGGACTCTTAACACTGAAGCTTTCTTT
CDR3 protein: CASSLARQGTLNTEAFF

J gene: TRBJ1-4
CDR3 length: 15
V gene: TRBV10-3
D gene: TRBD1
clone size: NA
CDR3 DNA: TGTGCCATCAGCGTTTCCGGGACAGATGATGAAAAACTGTTTTTT
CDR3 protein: CAISVSGTDDEKLFF

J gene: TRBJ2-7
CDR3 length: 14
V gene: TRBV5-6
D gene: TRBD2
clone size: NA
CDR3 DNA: TGTGCCAGCAGCTTGGTAGCGGGGACCTACGAGCAGTACTTC
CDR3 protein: CASSLVAGTYEQYF

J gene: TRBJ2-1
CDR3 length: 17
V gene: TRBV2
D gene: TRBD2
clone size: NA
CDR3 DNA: TGTGCCAGCAGTGAAGTCCTCCGATCTAGCGGAGCAAATGAGCAGTTCTTC
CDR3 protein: CASSEVLRSSGANEQFF

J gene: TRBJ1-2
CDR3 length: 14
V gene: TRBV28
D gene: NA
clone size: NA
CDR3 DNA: TGTGCCAGCAGGAGGGGGGGGTGGAACTATGGCTACACCTTC
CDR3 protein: CASRRGGWNYGYTF

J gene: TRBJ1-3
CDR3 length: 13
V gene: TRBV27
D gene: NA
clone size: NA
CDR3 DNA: TGTGCCAGCAGTTTCTCCTCTGGAAACACCATATATTTT
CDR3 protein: CASSFSSGNTIYF

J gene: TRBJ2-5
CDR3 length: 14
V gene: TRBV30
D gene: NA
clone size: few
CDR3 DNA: TGTGCCTGGAGTCTAAAGAGAAATCTAGAGACCCAGTACTTC
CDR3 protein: CAWSLKRNLETQYF

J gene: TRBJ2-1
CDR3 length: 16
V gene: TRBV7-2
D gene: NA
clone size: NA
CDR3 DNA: TGTGCCAGCAGCTTAGCGGGGAGCCCCTCCTACAATGAGCAGTTCTTC
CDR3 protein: CASSLAGSPSYNEQFF

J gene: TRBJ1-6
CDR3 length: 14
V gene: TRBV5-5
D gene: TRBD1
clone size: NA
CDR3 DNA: TGTGCCAGCAGCTTGGAACAGGGGGTAACACCCCTCCACTTT
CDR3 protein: CASSLEQGVTPLHF

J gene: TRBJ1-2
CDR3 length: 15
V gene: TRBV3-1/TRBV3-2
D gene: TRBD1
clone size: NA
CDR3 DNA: TGTGCCAGCAGCCACCGGACAGGGGGCTCTTATGGCTACACCTTC
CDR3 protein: CASSHRTGGSYGYTF

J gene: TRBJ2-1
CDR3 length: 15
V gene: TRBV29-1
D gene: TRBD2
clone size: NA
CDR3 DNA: TGCAGCGTTGAATACCTAGCGGGAGGAGGCAATGAGCAGTTCTTC
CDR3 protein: CSVEYLAGGGNEQFF

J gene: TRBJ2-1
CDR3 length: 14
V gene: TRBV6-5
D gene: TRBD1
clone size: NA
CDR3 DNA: TGTGCCAGCAGTTCGGGACAGATTAACAATGAGCAGTTCTTC
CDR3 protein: CASSSGQINNEQFF

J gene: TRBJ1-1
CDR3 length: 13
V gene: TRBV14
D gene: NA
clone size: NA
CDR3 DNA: TGTGCCAGCAGCCTCGTGGAGGGTACTGAAGCTTTCTTT
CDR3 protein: CASSLVEGTEAFF

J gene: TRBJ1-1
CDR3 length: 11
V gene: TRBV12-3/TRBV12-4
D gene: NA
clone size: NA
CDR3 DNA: TGTGCCAGCAAAGGAACAGGGAAAGCTTTCTTT
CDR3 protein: CASKGTGKAFF

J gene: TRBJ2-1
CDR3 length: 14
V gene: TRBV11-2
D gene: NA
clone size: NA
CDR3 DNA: TGTGCCAGCAGCCGGTCCGCAGCTAGTAATGAGCAGTTCTTC
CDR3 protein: CASSRSAASNEQFF

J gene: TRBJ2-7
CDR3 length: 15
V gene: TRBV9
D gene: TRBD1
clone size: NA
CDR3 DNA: TGTGCCAGCAGCCCCCGGACAGGGAGCTCCTACGAGCAGTACTTC
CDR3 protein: CASSPRTGSSYEQYF

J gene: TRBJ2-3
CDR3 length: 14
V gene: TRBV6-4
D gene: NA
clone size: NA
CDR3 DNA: TGTGCCAGCAGTGCGTCCACCCAGGGGGATACGCAGTATTTT
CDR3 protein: CASSASTQGDTQYF

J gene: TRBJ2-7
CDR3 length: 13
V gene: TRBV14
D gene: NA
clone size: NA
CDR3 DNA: TGTGCCAGCAGCCAAGTCAGGATGGGCGAGCAGTACTTC
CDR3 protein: CASSQVRMGEQYF

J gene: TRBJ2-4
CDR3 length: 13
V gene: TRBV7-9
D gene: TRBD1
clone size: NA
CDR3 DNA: TGTGCCAGCAGCTTAGAAGGGGGCCACATTCAGTACTTC
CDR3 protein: CASSLEGGHIQYF